This record concerns one T cell receptor beta chain sequence. It was through 5'RACE template switching that TCR cDNA was made, with a universal primer site and UMIs added. From the 5' RACE reads, TCRdb called clonotypes with MiXCR, one entry per CDR3 protein. The data show under 40,000 distinct CDR3 sequences, approximately 6.6% seen once. The CDR3 runs to 15 residues. Between the trimmed V and J ends, which lost 5 bases and 3 bases, there was a span of 13 bases. Germline V gene sequence: CDR1 MDHEN, CDR2 SYDVKM. These data are taken from a study of T cells after yellow fever vaccination. The TCR sequence derives from a man younger than 30 who received the YFV17D yellow fever vaccine. Sequenced material: PBMCs, either bulk or a sorted T-cell subset (CD4+, CD8+, memory, or dextramer-sorted; not recorded which), taken on the day of the first yellow fever vaccination. The chain links TRBV28 to TRBJ1-4; D not certain. The CDR3: CASSAFSGSNEKLFF. CDR3 sequence (DNA): TGTGCCAGCAGTGCGTTCAGCGGCTCTAATGAAAAACTGTTTTTT.